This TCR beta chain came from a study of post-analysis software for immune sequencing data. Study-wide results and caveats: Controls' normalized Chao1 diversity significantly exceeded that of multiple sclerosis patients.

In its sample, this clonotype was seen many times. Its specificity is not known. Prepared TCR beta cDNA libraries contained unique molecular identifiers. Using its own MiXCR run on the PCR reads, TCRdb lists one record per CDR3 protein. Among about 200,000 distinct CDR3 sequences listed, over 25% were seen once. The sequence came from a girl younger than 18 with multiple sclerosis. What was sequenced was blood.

In DNA form, the CDR3 reads TGCGCCAGCAGCTTCGGGACTAGCGGGTCCTCCTACGAGCAGTACTTC. This encodes CASSFGTSGSSYEQYF. This sequence joins TRBV5-1 and TRBJ2-7, with 12 positions matching TRBD2. This CDR3 has 16 amino acids. Germline values: CDR1 SGHRS, CDR2 YFSETQ. V trimming: 2 bases; J trimming: 0 bases; junction bases outside the gene matches: 3.